The 26 T cell receptor beta chains given below trace back to one sample, sequenced in a study of shared clonotypes between healthy human individuals. Sequencing used immunoSEQ multiplex PCR; TCRdb keeps in-frame clones, though not all of them. The table has 190,000 or so clones, about 68% seen once. The specimen was memory CD4+ T cells sorted from blood. Subset defined: CD45RA-negative fraction. Receptors were obtained from a man aged 25-45 years in good health.

This chain links TRBV6-6 with TRBJ1-3; D may be TRBD1 (6 bases). This CDR3 has 16 amino acids. Germline V gene lookup returns CDR1 MNHNY and CDR2 SVGAGI (reference sequence). V lost 7 bases, J lost 2 bases, and 18 bases lay in between. CDR3 nucleotide sequence: TGTGCCAGCACTGACTTGGGGGGGGCGCCTGGAAACACCATATATTTT. This encodes CASTDLGGAPGNTIYF.

The V call is TRBV5-5, the J call TRBJ1-2, with 7 bases fitting TRBD1. With V trimmed by 4 bases and J by 8 bases, 8 bases remained unmatched. The germline gives CDR1 SGHKS, CDR2 YYEKEE (reference sequence). CDR3 length equals 13 residues. CDR3 bases: TGTGCCAGCAGCCCTGCGGACAGGAACGGCTACACCTTC. Translated, it gives CASSPADRNGYTF. Filled out from reference TRBV5-5 and TRBJ1-2, the complete variable domain reads DAGVTQSPTHLIKTRGQQVTLRCSPISGHKSVSWYQQVLGQGPQFIFQYYEKEERGRGNFPDRFSARQFPNYSSELNVNALLLGDSALYLCASSPADRNGYTFGSGTRLTVV.

The V call is TRBV6-1, the J call TRBJ1-2; D is ambiguous. The CDR3 covers 13 residues. Germline V gives CDR1 MNHNS, CDR2 SASEGT. Trimming removed 3 bases from V and 6 bases from J, with 11 bases in between. Here the CDR3 DNA reads TGTGCCAGCAGTGATTACATTTTTGATGGCTACACCTTC. Translated, it gives CASSDYIFDGYTF.

There are many counts of this clone. This chain links TRBV7-3 with TRBJ2-7, with D possibly matching TRBD2 (7 bases). Trimming removed 5 bases from V and 2 bases from J, with 10 bases in between. Germline CDR1 and CDR2: SGHTA and FQGTGA. This CDR3 contains 13 residues. CDR3 amino acids: CASSQGRAYEQYF. The CDR3 DNA sequence: TGTGCCAGCAGCCAGGGGAGGGCCTACGAGCAGTACTTC.

Here the CDR3 reads CASSFEVTGKTQYF. Written as DNA, the CDR3 is TGTGCCAGCAGTTTCGAAGTCACCGGGAAGACCCAGTACTTC. The rearrangement joins TRBV28 to TRBJ2-5; weak D call: TRBD2 (5 bases). Germline CDR1 MDHEN, CDR2 SYDVKM. V lost 3 bases and J lost 6, with 14 bases in between. The CDR3 spans 14 residues.

This clone was seen once. The gene calls are TRBV7-2 and TRBJ2-4; D is undetermined. Trimming removed 1 base at V and 9 bases at J, with 13 bases between. Germline CDR1 and CDR2: SGHTA and FQGNSA. The CDR3 is made up of 14 amino acids. The CDR3 DNA follows: TGTGCCAGCAGCTTAGAGCGCAGCCCCAGCATTCAGTACTTC. It specifies CASSLERSPSIQYF.

This chain joins TRBV2 and TRBJ2-7; 7 nucleotides match TRBD2. J was trimmed by 0 bases and V by 8 bases; bases with no gene match: 10. Germline CDR1 and CDR2: SNHLY and FYNNEI. This CDR3 spans 15 amino acids. In DNA, the CDR3 is TGTGCCAGCGACGACCTTTGGACTAGCTCCTACGAGCAGTACTTC. Translated, it gives CASDDLWTSSYEQYF.

Comment on this clone: The identical CDR3 is also encoded by other nucleotide sequences in the sample. The chain joins TRBV18 to TRBJ1-5; no clear D gene. Germline CDR1 reads KGHSH; CDR2 reads LQKENI. The CDR3 runs to 13 residues. Trimming took off 3 bases at V and 4 bases at J, with 7 bases between the two ends. This CDR3 reads CASSPGINQPQHF. The CDR3 nucleotides read TGTGCCAGCTCACCGGGGATAAATCAGCCCCAGCATTTT.

This clone was seen only a few times. The J gene is TRBJ2-7, the V gene TRBV11-2; 8 bases map to TRBD1. The CDR3 runs 15 residues. Germline trimming cut 1 base from V and 3 bases from J; bases unmatched to any gene: 5. Germline-derived CDR1 and CDR2 are SGHAT and FQNNGV. As DNA, the CDR3 is TGTGCCAGCAGCTTAGTCCCGGACAGGGTCTACGAGCAGTACTTC. Translating gives CASSLVPDRVYEQYF.

This clone was detected once. V usage is TRBV9 and J usage is TRBJ1-1, with D possibly matching TRBD1 (6 bases). Germline V gives CDR1 SGDLS, CDR2 YYNGEE. Trimming left V 2 bases short and J 8 bases short, with 19 bases between. There are 15 residues in the CDR3. The CDR3 coding sequence is TGTGCCAGCAGCGTGGGGGAAGACCTTCAGGGGGAAGCTTTCTTT. This gives the protein CASSVGEDLQGEAFF.

The rearrangement uses TRBV2 and TRBJ1-5; 7 bases line up with TRBD1. V lost 8 bases to trimming and J lost 5 bases; unmatched junction nucleotides: 6. The CDR3 loop spans 13 amino acids. Germline V gene data show CDR1 as SNHLY and CDR2 as FYNNEI. The DNA for the CDR3 is TGTGCCAGCGGACAGGTAGAAGATCAGCCCCAGCATTTT. It is translated as CASGQVEDQPQHF.

This chain connects TRBV4-3 to TRBJ2-1; D ambiguous. V was trimmed by 1 base and J by 6 bases, leaving 7 bases between them. CDR1 is LGHNA and CDR2 is YSLEER in the germline V gene. This CDR3 has 13 amino acids. In DNA form, the CDR3 reads TGCGCCAGCAGCCAAGGGATCTCCAATGAGCAGTTCTTC. Translating gives CASSQGISNEQFF.

The rearrangement joins TRBV6-5 to TRBJ2-7, with D perhaps TRBD1 (7 bases). The CDR3 is 15 amino acids. V shed 0 bases and J shed 3 bases, with 12 bases lying between them. Germline-derived CDR1 and CDR2 are MNHEY and SVGAGI. The CDR3 DNA is TGTGCCAGCAGTTACTCAGGGCAGGGGGGCTACGAGCAGTACTTC. This codes for CASSYSGQGGYEQYF.

The gene calls are TRBV15 and TRBJ1-1; D is unresolved. This CDR3 spans 15 amino acids. V was trimmed by 3 bases and J by 10 bases, leaving 21 bases between them. The germline gives CDR1 LNHNV, CDR2 YYDKDF (reference sequence). The CDR3 loop reads CATSSLTFKGFGAFF. In DNA, the CDR3 is TGTGCCACCAGCAGCTTGACATTCAAAGGTTTTGGAGCTTTCTTT.

The chain is built from TRBV7-9 and TRBJ2-7; 8 bases agree with TRBD1. The CDR3 is 14 residues long. The germline V gene encodes CDR1 SEHNR and CDR2 FQNEAQ (reference sequence). The V and J ends lost 3 bases and 6 bases, in that order; junction bases with no gene match: 7. CDR3 loop: CASSFTQGASEQYF. CDR3 nucleotides: TGTGCCAGCAGCTTTACCCAGGGGGCGAGCGAGCAGTACTTC.

The chain combines TRBV28 with TRBJ2-1; the match to TRBD2 covers 7 bases. The length of the CDR3 is 15 residues. Unmatched junction bases numbered 14, after V lost 8 bases and J lost 7 bases. The germline V gene has CDR1 MDHEN and CDR2 SYDVKM. The CDR3 loop is CASVPLGGSGNEQFF. In DNA, the CDR3 is TGTGCCAGCGTCCCCTTGGGCGGGAGTGGAAATGAGCAGTTCTTC.

J is TRBJ2-3 and V is TRBV2, with D perhaps TRBD2 (5 bases). With 7 bases removed from V and 2 bases from J, the gap between germline ends came to 16 bases. The CDR3 loop spans 15 amino acids. Germline loops: CDR1 SNHLY, CDR2 FYNNEI. The CDR3 loop is CASTGIGQHTDTQYF. The CDR3 DNA sequence: TGTGCCAGCACCGGGATAGGGCAGCACACAGATACGCAGTATTTT.

This clone was seen many times. The V call is TRBV7-3, the J call TRBJ1-1, with TRBD1 matching 7 bases. Germline V gives CDR1 SGHTA, CDR2 FQGTGA. V gave up 2 bases and J gave up 1 base; unmatched junction bases: 4. The CDR3 loop spans 15 amino acids. CDR3 sequence: CASSLDRAWNTEAFF. The CDR3 nucleotides read TGTGCCAGCAGCTTAGACAGGGCGTGGAACACTGAAGCTTTCTTT.

This chain uses TRBV29-1 with TRBJ1-4; possibly TRBD1 for D (6 bases). Germline V lookup: CDR1 SQVTM, CDR2 ANQGSEA. The CDR3 covers 13 residues. The V gene lost 1 base and the J gene lost 8 bases, with 11 bases spanning the gap. This CDR3 reads CSVEAGVGEKLFF. CDR3 sequence (DNA): TGCAGCGTTGAAGCAGGGGTAGGGGAAAAACTGTTTTTT. The variable domain in full, with the rest retrieved from reference TRBV29-1 and TRBJ1-4, is SAVISQKPSRDICQRGTSLTIQCQVDSQVTMMFWYRQQPGQSLTLIATANQGSEATYESGFVIDKFPISRPNLTFSTLTVSNMSPEDSSIYLCSVEAGVGEKLFFGSGTQLSVL.

Only one count was recorded for this clone. This chain joins TRBV28 and TRBJ1-4, with D maybe TRBD1 (5 bases). V shed 8 bases and J shed 0 bases, with 13 bases lying between them. This CDR3 is 15 amino acids long. The germline V gene has CDR1 MDHEN and CDR2 SYDVKM. The CDR3 loop reads CASRIGGATNEKLFF. The CDR3 nucleotides read TGTGCCAGCCGCATTGGGGGAGCAACTAATGAAAAACTGTTTTTT.

DNA of the CDR3: TGTGCCAGCAGACAACCAAACACTGAAGCTTTCTTT. This codes for CASRQPNTEAFF. V and J are TRBV6-5 and TRBJ1-1; D remains ambiguous. Germline CDR1 reads MNHEY; CDR2 reads SVGAGI. The CDR3 runs to 12 residues. Trimming stripped 6 bases from V and 2 bases from J, with 7 bases between.

The rearrangement joins TRBV2 to TRBJ2-2; D not resolved. There are 14 residues in the CDR3. CDR1 and CDR2 (germline): SNHLY, FYNNEI. Trimming stripped 8 bases from V and 3 bases from J, with 13 bases between. The CDR3 sequence: CASRRLTDTGELFF. The CDR3 DNA follows: TGTGCCAGCCGGCGTCTCACAGACACCGGGGAGCTGTTTTTT.

The rearrangement uses TRBV25-1 and TRBJ2-3; TRBD2 matches 9 bases. CDR1 and CDR2 (germline): MGHDK, SYGVNS. There are 15 residues in the CDR3. V gave up 6 bases and J gave up 1 base; unmatched junction bases: 5. CDR3 nucleotides: TGTGCCAGCAGCTTTAGCGGGAGAGGCACAGATACGCAGTATTTT. Protein product: CASSFSGRGTDTQYF.

The rearrangement uses TRBV28 and TRBJ2-5, with D maybe TRBD1 (6 bases). V was cut by 5 bases and J by 0 bases, with 7 bases left in between. This CDR3 is built from 13 residues. From germline, CDR1 is MDHEN and CDR2 SYDVKM. The CDR3: CASSPGDQETQYF. The CDR3 DNA follows: TGTGCCAGCAGTCCAGGGGACCAAGAGACCCAGTACTTC. Full variable domain (remainder filled in from reference TRBV28 and TRBJ2-5): DVKVTQSSRYLVKRTGEKVFLECVQDMDHENMFWYRQDPGLGLRLIYFSYDVKMKEKGDIPEGYSVSREKKERFSLILESASTNQTSMYLCASSPGDQETQYFGPGTRLLVL.

The J gene is TRBJ2-2, the V gene TRBV18; 7 nucleotides match TRBD2. The V gene's germline CDR1 is KGHSH and CDR2 LQKENI. The CDR3 is 16 residues long. The junction had 9 bases not matched to a gene; V was cut back by 2 bases and J by 6 bases. The CDR3 protein is CASSPETSIVAGELFF. The CDR3 region has the DNA TGTGCCAGCTCACCAGAGACTAGCATAGTGGCCGGGGAGCTGTTTTTT. Full variable domain (rest looked up from reference TRBV18 and TRBJ2-2): NAGVMQNPRHLVRRRGQEARLRCSPMKGHSHVYWYRQLPEEGLKFMVYLQKENIIDESGMPKERFSAEFPKEGPSILRIQQVVRGDSAAYFCASSPETSIVAGELFFGEGSRLTVL.

V usage is TRBV15 and J usage is TRBJ1-1, with TRBD1 identical over 8 bases. V lost 7 bases, J lost 4 bases, and 5 bases stayed unmatched. This CDR3 has 13 amino acids. Germline CDR1 LNHNV, CDR2 YYDKDF (reference sequence). The CDR3 loop is CATTQDRVTEAFF. In DNA, the CDR3 is TGTGCCACCACGCAGGACAGGGTCACTGAAGCTTTCTTT.